The rows below give T cell receptor beta chains drawn from one sample of a study of cytomegalovirus exposure and HLA in healthy donors. Here immunoSEQ multiplex PCR was the method, and the copy in TCRdb shows in-frame clones only, minus some. The table shows about 160,000 clones, with approximately 77% occurring only once. The sequencing sample was made of PBMCs. Receptors were obtained from a man aged 45 to 65 in good health and CMV-seropositive. The CDR3 runs from the conserved cysteine through the conserved F or W. Fields, in order: J gene, clone size, V gene, CDR3 protein. Size values are once, few and many counts, or a class for expanded clones, and some rows have none.

>TRBJ2-1|few|TRBV27
CASTLQGSSYNEQFF
>TRBJ1-2|few|TRBV6-5
CASSFQSNYGYTF
>TRBJ2-7|.|TRBV28
CASSFTPHEQYF
>TRBJ2-3|.|TRBV7-6
CASSLDASGGTDTQYF
>.|.|TRBV4-3
CASSQDTMGLPSYEQYF
>TRBJ1-1|.|TRBV21-1
CASSTHRVVEAFF
>TRBJ1-1|.|TRBV7-9
CASTETQGFAEAFF
>TRBJ2-5|.|TRBV11-2
CASSSGSLKETQYF
>TRBJ1-3|.|TRBV9
CAGSPEGQGVIMGTIYF
>TRBJ2-3|.|TRBV10-1
CASSDRTGSSTDTQYF
>TRBJ2-1|.|TRBV9
CASSVDAGGTGNEQFF
>TRBJ2-1|.|TRBV6-5
CASSVNSITPILFF
>TRBJ2-2|few|TRBV9
CASSVGGDRTGELFF
>TRBJ1-1|.|TRBV10-2
CASSETGRAFF
>TRBJ1-2|.|TRBV30
CAWNPDRGYGYTF
>TRBJ2-7|.|TRBV29-1
CSVRQSSYEQYF
>TRBJ1-2|few|TRBV5-4
CASSLADRGRHGYTF
>TRBJ1-3|.|TRBV5-1
CASSSQQGNTIYF
>.|.|TRBV25-1
CASSDPGTGGLEQYF
>TRBJ1-5|few|TRBV27
CASSHSSNQPQHF
>TRBJ2-3|.|TRBV7-3
CASGRGTHGGDTQYF
>TRBJ2-1|.|TRBV7-9
CASTPGGGESNEQFF
>TRBJ2-3|.|TRBV9
CASSVGSSGDTQYF
>TRBJ2-1|few|TRBV15
CATTTGGSYNEQFF
>TRBJ2-3|few|TRBV9
CASSVGTATDTQYF
>TRBJ2-1|few|TRBV7-6
CASSSRTSSYNEQFF
>TRBJ2-1|.|TRBV7-2
CASSISRDSYNEQFF
>TRBJ1-6|.|TRBV28
CASLVGKYNSPLHF
>TRBJ2-5|.|TRBV30
CAWRGGVPWTQYF
>TRBJ1-2|.|TRBV7-2
CASSPGGADGYTF
>TRBJ1-1|.|TRBV7-9
CASSLVRISGTVRNTEAFF
>TRBJ2-1|.|TRBV5-4
CASRASTGTSGNNEQFF
>TRBJ2-3|few|TRBV6-5
CASSYGRVASRGTQYF
>TRBJ1-5|.|TRBV10-1
CASEGPQGASTVAPQHF
>TRBJ1-3|.|TRBV4-3
CASSQVSSHSGNTIYF
>TRBJ1-2|.|TRBV5-8
CASSLPTGDAYGYTF
>TRBJ2-6|.|TRBV25-1
CASSPQGAGSGANVLTF
>TRBJ2-5|.|TRBV9
CASSVGGSYQETQYF
>TRBJ1-5|.|TRBV5-5
CASSTGGSQHF
>TRBJ1-2|.|TRBV14
CASSQDRTGWGGGYTF
>TRBJ1-3|.|TRBV6-6
CASSYGSSGNTIYF
>TRBJ1-4|.|TRBV9
CASSVEGRVDEKLFF
>TRBJ2-1|.|TRBV6-6
CASSQLAGGYNEQFF
>TRBJ1-5|few|TRBV6-5
CASSQQGYSNQPQHF
>TRBJ2-1|.|TRBV6-5
CASSSSGGAQFF
>TRBJ2-7|few|TRBV28
CASSYFRDRDHEQYF
>TRBJ2-1|.|TRBV19
CASSSGQGSLF
>TRBJ2-7|.|TRBV7-2
CASSLARDYERYF
>TRBJ2-2|.|TRBV27
CASSFSPGQGAGELFF